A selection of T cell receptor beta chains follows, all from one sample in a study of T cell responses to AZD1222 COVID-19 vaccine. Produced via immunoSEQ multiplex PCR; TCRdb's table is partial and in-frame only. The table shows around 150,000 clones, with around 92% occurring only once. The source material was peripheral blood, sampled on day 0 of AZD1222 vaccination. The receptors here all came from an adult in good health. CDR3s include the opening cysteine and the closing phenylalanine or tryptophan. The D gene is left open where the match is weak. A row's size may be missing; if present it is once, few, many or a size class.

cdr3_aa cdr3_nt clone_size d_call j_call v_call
CASSSGTSTNEKLFF TGTGCCAGCAGCTCCGGGACATCAACTAATGAAAAACTGTTTTTT - - TRBJ1-4 TRBV6-5
CASSPPRSSFNTEAFF TGTGCCAGCTCGCCTCCGCGCTCCAGCTTCAACACTGAAGCTTTCTTT - - TRBJ1-1 TRBV18
CASSLTSGSVVDTQYF TGTGCCAGCAGTCTCACTAGCGGGAGTGTGGTAGATACGCAGTATTTT - TRBD2 TRBJ2-3 TRBV28
CASSRDGWADEKLFF TGTGCCAGCAGCCGAGACGGGTGGGCTGATGAAAAACTGTTTTTT - - TRBJ1-4 TRBV6-6
CASSWQGAYNEQFF TGTGCCAGCAGTTGGCAGGGGGCCTACAATGAGCAGTTCTTC - TRBD1 TRBJ2-1 TRBV28
CASSQERLAGGPLAKNIQYF TGCGCCAGCAGCCAAGAGCGGCTAGCGGGGGGGCCTCTAGCCAAAAACATTCAGTACTTC - TRBD2 TRBJ2-4 TRBV4-1
CASRQGRFKFSEAFF TGTGCCAGCAGACAGGGGCGTTTTAAGTTTTCTGAAGCTTTCTTT - TRBD1 TRBJ1-1 TRBV6-5
CASSMTSGRGLLLSNTGELFF TGTGCCAGCAGCATGACTAGCGGGAGGGGCTTGTTATTATCGAACACCGGGGAGCTGTTTTTT - TRBD2 TRBJ2-2 TRBV7-9
CASSLEGNAYTF TGTGCCAGCAGCTTAGAAGGGAACGCCTACACCTTC - - TRBJ1-2 TRBV7-9
CASSAGQGNGEQYF TGTGCCAGCAGCGCCGGACAGGGCAATGGGGAGCAGTACTTC - TRBD1 TRBJ2-7 TRBV5-4
CASSQDLGLAGVIDEQFF TGCGCCAGCAGCCAAGATCTCGGGCTAGCGGGAGTTATCGATGAGCAGTTCTTC once TRBD2 TRBJ2-1 TRBV4-3
CSVPSSTDTQYF TGCAGCGTTCCTAGCAGCACAGATACGCAGTATTTT - - TRBJ2-3 TRBV29-1
CASSGGADTYNEQFF TGTGCCAGCAGTGGGGGGGCGGACACCTACAATGAGCAGTTCTTC - - TRBJ2-1 TRBV28